The rows below give T cell receptor beta chains drawn from one sample of a study of shared clonotypes between healthy human individuals. The table came from immunoSEQ multiplex PCR; TCRdb's copy has only in-frame clones and leaves some out. The sample consists of about 1.5 million clones, nearly 99% of them appearing once. Sequencing was done on a sample of naive CD4+ T cells sorted from blood. The receptors come from a young man in good health. Each CDR3 is given with its conserved first and last residue. Where a row states a size, it is once, few, many or the class of an expanded clone; other rows omit it.

j_call	v_call	clone_size	cdr3_aa
TRBJ2-5	TRBV18	.	CASSPPGLAGRQETQYF
TRBJ2-7	TRBV28	.	CASSLDSREQYF
TRBJ2-5	TRBV5-1	few	CASSPLQGTQYF
TRBJ1-5	TRBV28	once	CATHTGRNQPQHF
TRBJ2-1	TRBV11-2	.	CASSPTGGNEQFF
TRBJ2-3	TRBV7-2	.	CASSLRGASGVADTQYF
TRBJ2-3	TRBV19	.	CASSLGQATTDTQYF
TRBJ2-1	TRBV29-1	.	CSVGRKPGLVGNEQFF
TRBJ2-1	TRBV29-1	.	CSVIITSGTGQFF
TRBJ2-3	TRBV11-2	.	CASSQREGTDTQYF
TRBJ2-7	TRBV28	.	CASSLVGTTYEQYF
TRBJ1-2	TRBV15	.	CATAQRGLGGYTF
TRBJ2-1	TRBV5-4	.	CASSPPTGRENNEQFF
TRBJ1-1	TRBV18	.	CASSPTDTNTEAFF
TRBJ2-3	TRBV5-1	once	CASSYLTSGSTDTQYF
TRBJ2-2	TRBV9	once	CASSKASGANTGELFF
TRBJ2-3	TRBV27	.	CASRKSGSTDTQYF
TRBJ1-1	TRBV5-1	.	CASSQLTGGAGTEAFF
TRBJ2-2	TRBV27	.	CASNPRPVHTGELFF
TRBJ1-2	TRBV10-1	.	CASSLMKSYGYTF
TRBJ2-1	TRBV7-3	.	CASSSPRLAGGPSYNEQFF
TRBJ1-5	TRBV7-8	.	CASSLALRQGKSNQPQHF
TRBJ1-4	TRBV5-4	once	CASSLAGVNEKLFF
TRBJ2-3	TRBV10-2	.	CASSGQGASSQYF
TRBJ1-5	TRBV7-2	.	CASSPRLDRVGNQPQHF
TRBJ2-7	TRBV5-1	once	CASSLAPDRANEQYF
TRBJ1-3	TRBV18	.	CASSPKRTSGNTIYF